The rows below give T cell receptor beta chains drawn from one sample of a study of cytotoxic CD8 clonotypes in ibrutinib-treated CLL. Generated by immunoSEQ multiplex PCR, the TCRdb table keeps only in-frame clones and is missing some. The table lists over 250,000 clones, 76% of them singletons. Source: PBMCs, taken at disease progression, from a patient treated with ibrutinib. Every receptor here comes from a human donor with chronic lymphocytic leukemia. The CDR3 runs from the conserved cysteine through the conserved F or W. The order of the fields is clone size, D gene, J gene, V gene, CDR3 DNA, CDR3 protein. A D gene is named only where the DNA matches it firmly. Only some rows state a clone size, as once, few, many or a class for expanded clones.

clone size: -; D gene: -; J gene: TRBJ2-3; V gene: TRBV18; CDR3 DNA: TGTGCCAGCTCAGCTCGACAGGGCACAGATACGCAGTATTTT; CDR3 protein: CASSARQGTDTQYF
clone size: -; D gene: TRBD2; J gene: TRBJ2-1; V gene: TRBV18; CDR3 DNA: TGTGCCAGCTCACCGAGAGCCCGGGAGGATGAGCAGTTCTTC; CDR3 protein: CASSPRAREDEQFF
clone size: -; D gene: -; J gene: TRBJ2-5; V gene: TRBV7-6; CDR3 DNA: TGTGCCAGCAGCTTACTAGGACCTCAAGAGACCCAGTACTTC; CDR3 protein: CASSLLGPQETQYF
clone size: -; D gene: -; J gene: TRBJ1-2; V gene: TRBV11-3; CDR3 DNA: TGTGCCAGCAGCTTGGTAGGGACCTCAAATGGCTACACCTTC; CDR3 protein: CASSLVGTSNGYTF
clone size: -; D gene: -; J gene: TRBJ1-2; V gene: TRBV7-6; CDR3 DNA: TGTGCCAGCAGCTTACAGGGACCCCACGGCTACACCTTC; CDR3 protein: CASSLQGPHGYTF
clone size: -; D gene: -; J gene: TRBJ2-7; V gene: TRBV21-1; CDR3 DNA: TGTGCCAGCAGCAAAGTAGGCCGCAGAGACTACGAGCAGTACTTC; CDR3 protein: CASSKVGRRDYEQYF
clone size: -; D gene: TRBD2; J gene: TRBJ2-7; V gene: TRBV28; CDR3 DNA: TGTGCCAGCAGTTTTACCGGGGGACTAGCGGGAGAGAAGTACTTC; CDR3 protein: CASSFTGGLAGEKYF
clone size: -; D gene: TRBD1; J gene: TRBJ1-1; V gene: TRBV27; CDR3 DNA: TGTGCCAGCAGTTTTAACAGGGGGCACACTGAAGCTTTCTTT; CDR3 protein: CASSFNRGHTEAFF
clone size: -; D gene: TRBD2; J gene: TRBJ2-3; V gene: TRBV2; CDR3 DNA: TGTGCCAGCTATATAGGACTAGCGGGGGGGCTTGGCACAGATACGCAGTATTTT; CDR3 protein: CASYIGLAGGLGTDTQYF
clone size: -; D gene: -; J gene: TRBJ1-1; V gene: TRBV18; CDR3 DNA: TGTGCCAGCTCATCCGCCATCACCAGACAAGCCATGAACACTGAAGCTTTCTTT; CDR3 protein: CASSSAITRQAMNTEAFF
clone size: few; D gene: TRBD1; J gene: TRBJ2-7; V gene: TRBV6-6; CDR3 DNA: TGTGCCATTACTGACCGGGACAGGGATTACGAGCAGTACTTC; CDR3 protein: CAITDRDRDYEQYF
clone size: -; D gene: -; J gene: TRBJ2-5; V gene: TRBV7-9; CDR3 DNA: TGTGCCAGCAGCTCCCCGGGGCGAGGGTTCGAGACCCAGTACTTC; CDR3 protein: CASSSPGRGFETQYF
clone size: few; D gene: -; J gene: TRBJ1-5; V gene: TRBV7-8; CDR3 DNA: TGTGCCAGCAGCTTAACGGCAGCGAGCAATCAGCCCCAGCATTTT; CDR3 protein: CASSLTAASNQPQHF
clone size: -; D gene: TRBD1; J gene: TRBJ2-7; V gene: TRBV5-1; CDR3 DNA: TGCGCCAGCAACAAGGGAGTCGCATTGGGGACAGATGAGCAGTACTTC; CDR3 protein: CASNKGVALGTDEQYF
clone size: -; D gene: TRBD2; J gene: TRBJ2-1; V gene: TRBV5-1; CDR3 DNA: TGCGCCAGCAGCTCCCGTGGACTAGCGGGTTACAATGAGCAGTTCTTC; CDR3 protein: CASSSRGLAGYNEQFF
clone size: once; D gene: -; J gene: TRBJ2-6; V gene: TRBV7-9; CDR3 DNA: TGTGCCAGCAGACCACCGGGATCGGAAGTCTCTGGGGCCAACGTCCTGACTTTC; CDR3 protein: CASRPPGSEVSGANVLTF
clone size: once; D gene: TRBD1; J gene: TRBJ2-7; V gene: TRBV10-3; CDR3 DNA: TGTGCCATCAGTGATGTACAGGGGGCTTTTTTATCCTACGAGCAGTACTTC; CDR3 protein: CAISDVQGAFLSYEQYF
clone size: -; D gene: -; J gene: TRBJ2-7; V gene: TRBV28; CDR3 DNA: TGTGCCAGCAGTTTCGGGGGTGAGCAGTACTTC; CDR3 protein: CASSFGGEQYF
clone size: -; D gene: -; J gene: TRBJ2-1; V gene: TRBV29-1; CDR3 DNA: TGCAGCGTTGAGATCTGGAACTCCTACAATGAGCAGTTCTTC; CDR3 protein: CSVEIWNSYNEQFF
clone size: once; D gene: -; J gene: TRBJ2-3; V gene: TRBV5-6; CDR3 DNA: TGTGCCAGCAGCTTCCCCGGGGGAGATACGCAGTATTTT; CDR3 protein: CASSFPGGDTQYF
clone size: -; D gene: -; J gene: TRBJ1-2; V gene: TRBV29-1; CDR3 DNA: TGCAGCGTTGAAGCTACGGGACCGTCGGGCTATGGCTACACCTTC; CDR3 protein: CSVEATGPSGYGYTF
clone size: -; D gene: -; J gene: TRBJ2-1; V gene: TRBV29-1; CDR3 DNA: TGCAGCGTTGAAGTGAGGAACAGGAAAAGCTCCTACAATGAGCAGTTCTTC; CDR3 protein: CSVEVRNRKSSYNEQFF
clone size: -; D gene: -; J gene: TRBJ1-5; V gene: TRBV6-6; CDR3 DNA: TGTGCCAGCAAGAGGGCGGTGGATCAGCCCCAGCATTTT; CDR3 protein: CASKRAVDQPQHF
clone size: few; D gene: TRBD2; J gene: TRBJ2-1; V gene: TRBV5-1; CDR3 DNA: TGCGCCAGCAGCTTGGGTTGGGGACTAACAGACAATGAGCAGTTCTTC; CDR3 protein: CASSLGWGLTDNEQFF